The T cell receptor (beta chain) described here comes from a study of shared clonotypes between healthy human individuals. Each PCR replicate from the sorted subsets contained around 200 ng DNA, which is tens of thousands of T cell genomes. The table came from immunoSEQ multiplex PCR; TCRdb's copy has only in-frame clones and leaves some out. The table includes about 870,000 clones, almost 95% detected once. CD8 cells regarded as naive lacked CD45RO, were positively chosen for CCR7, and omitted terminally differentiated effector memory CD45RA+ cells. The sequence was collected from a man younger than 45 in good health. Sequencing was performed on naive CD8+ T cells sorted from blood.

The CDR3: CASSSRPREVSWETQYF. CDR3 bases: TGTGCCAGCAGCTCCCGGCCTCGGGAGGTTTCCTGGGAGACCCAGTACTTC. V gene TRBV7-9 combines with J gene TRBJ2-5; TRBD2 aligns across 7 bases. CDR1 and CDR2 (germline): SEHNR, FQNEAQ (reference sequence). CDR3 length: 17 amino acids. V lost 4 bases, J lost 5 bases, and 16 bases stayed unmatched. Looking up the rest from reference TRBV7-9 and TRBJ2-5 gives the full variable domain: DTGVSQNPRHKITKRGQNVTFRCDPISEHNRLYWYRQTLGQGPEFLTYFQNEAQLEKSRLLSDRFSAERPKGSFSTLEIQRTEQGDSAMYLCASSSRPREVSWETQYFGPGTRLLVL.